Detailed here is one TCR beta chain. The antigen remains unidentified. Primers for the PCR totalled 60 Vbeta and 13 Jbeta. Sequenced by immunoSEQ multiplex PCR; TCRdb stores in-frame clones only, minus some. The sample shows roughly 40,000 clones, roughly 76% of them seen only once. The sample comes from a study of cytomegalovirus exposure and HLA in healthy donors. Study-wide context: Roughly 92 million unique TCRs, all from HLA-typed donors, were included in an early release of the data. Notes on the study in general: Some V segments (TRBV6-2 and TRBV6-3 among them) were excluded as indistinguishable.

Healthy donors of bone marrow made up the group. Germline V gene sequence: CDR1 SGHRS, CDR2 YFSETQ. The CDR3 is 16 residues long. V lost 0 bases to trimming and J lost 5 bases, with 16 bases between them. The sequence was collected from a woman aged 40-49 years in good health and CMV-seronegative. The chain combines TRBV5-1 with TRBJ2-3, with D possibly TRBD2 on 6 matching bases. Material for sequencing was PBMCs. The CDR3 loop is CASSLVAIAAGDTQYF. CDR3 coding DNA: TGCGCCAGCAGCTTGGTAGCTATAGCGGCGGGAGATACGCAGTATTTT.